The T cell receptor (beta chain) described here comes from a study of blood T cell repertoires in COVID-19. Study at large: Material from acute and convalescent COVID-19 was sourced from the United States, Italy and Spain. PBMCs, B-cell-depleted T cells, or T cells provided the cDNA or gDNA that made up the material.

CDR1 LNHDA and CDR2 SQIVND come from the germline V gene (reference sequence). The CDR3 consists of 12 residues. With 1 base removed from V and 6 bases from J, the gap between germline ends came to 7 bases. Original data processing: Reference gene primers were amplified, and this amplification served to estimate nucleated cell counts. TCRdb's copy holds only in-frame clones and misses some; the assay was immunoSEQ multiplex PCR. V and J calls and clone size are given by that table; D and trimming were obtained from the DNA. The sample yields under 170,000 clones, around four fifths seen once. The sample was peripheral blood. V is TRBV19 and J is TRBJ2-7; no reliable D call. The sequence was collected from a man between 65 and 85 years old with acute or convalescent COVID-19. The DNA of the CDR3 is TGTGCCAGTAGTATAGGTCCAGGCGAGCAGTACTTC. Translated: CASSIGPGEQYF.